The T cell receptor beta chain under discussion was sequenced for a study of cytomegalovirus exposure and HLA in healthy donors (dated by TCRdb to the late 2010s). Concerning the study at large: An earlier analysis of some 550 of the donors reported roughly 300 Gb of sequence data and some 100 million unique TCR beta sequences from about 179 million T cells. An early release covering more than 500 HLA-typed donors comprised about 300 gigabases of sequencing data and 65 million to 100 million unique TCR sequences. Among the roughly 400 genotyped donors, 81% belonged to the genetic ancestry cluster associated with self-reported Caucasian donors. The aim of the study was to test whether cataloging public T cell receptors could identify signatures of past pathogen exposure. The study used immunosequencing to profile the T cell repertoires of approximately 650 subjects and linked those repertoires to cytomegalovirus serostatus. A separate validation cohort of approximately 120 different subjects was used in addition to the 666-subject first cohort. To predict cytomegalovirus infection status, the study brought together high-throughput TCR immunosequencing, statistical association of individual TCRs with disease status, and machine learning. A later analysis re-examined previously published TCR beta repertoires from just over 650 donors and added high-resolution HLA genotyping to investigate patterns of TCR occurrence. In the later analysis, no new phenotypic data were used to find candidate immune exposures; instead, reliance was placed on TCR beta sequences and their occurrence across donors. An earlier analysis of several hundred of the donors used high-throughput TCR beta sequencing to judge whether each TCR beta V gene segment behaved as functional or pseudogenic. Donor age, sex, ethnicity and CMV serostatus were compiled alongside the repertoire data. In a later genetic analysis, genome-wide SNP genotypes for about three fifths of the roughly 670 donors were used, and that subset was treated as a discovery cohort. Every discovery cohort repertoire had been produced on one sequencing platform. HLA typing covered class I and class II loci at four-digit resolution. Typing coverage varied by locus: about 620-640 donors for A, B, C, DRB1 and DQB1; some 520 for DQA1; around 570 for DPA1; approximately 470 for DPB1. Several DR-DQ haplotypes were handled as single units for association and clustering because linkage in the cohort was strong. Among 300 to 500 genotyped donors of the cohort, an average of about 240,000 unique TCR beta nucleotide sequences was sequenced per donor, of which about 19% were non-productive. Results and caveats for the whole study, not just this receptor: Correlated functional status among segregating V segments might reflect linkage disequilibrium, but an unknown experimental factor could not be ruled out. V-gene and J-gene trimming of TCR beta chains was associated with a missense DCLRE1C variant in a later genetic analysis, and the association was replicated in an independent cohort. A further reported finding was that TCR beta sequences accurately predicted the HLA-A and HLA-B alleles for most subjects in the first cohort. In a later analysis, most CMV-associated TCR beta chains were found to appear HLA-restricted, with HLA associations seemingly driven largely by CMV exposure. Over 15 rarely observed V segments, including chromosome 9 orphons, were excluded from the earlier analysis of approximately 600 of the donors because counts were too low. A cluster of highly shared sequence variants was judged likely to be a technical artifact of the sequencing pipeline. The classifier was reported to diagnose cytomegalovirus status with high specificity and sensitivity in both the original and validation cohorts. Broadly in line with IMGT annotations, most TCR beta V segments showed up in productive rearrangements about 87% or about 30% of the time in an earlier analysis of 450 to 600 of the donors. In a later analysis, TCR association rates were found to vary across HLA loci, with the most associated TCRs seen for DRB1 alleles and the fewest for HLA-C alleles. Compared with the approximately 670-donor mean, donors in an Asian-associated ancestry cluster had fewer N-insertions in productive TCRs, according to a later genetic analysis. The authors suggested that the approach could potentially be extended to other disease states and immunological phenotypes. Presence/absence analyses assumed roughly uniform sequencing depth across donors, an assumption that may not hold. In the study, around 160 TCR beta chains were listed as associated with cytomegalovirus. In this cohort, only TCR beta chains were sequenced, and detectable features were limited by the absence of alpha or paired-chain data. A later analysis reported that several top co-occurrence clusters appeared linked to parvovirus B19, influenza, CMV and Epstein-Barr virus. A few of the identified cytomegalovirus-associated TCR beta chains were confirmed in vitro to be specific for cytomegalovirus antigens. CMV serostatus was the only immune exposure information available for the cohort. Specific HLA alleles were associated with 16,951 TCR beta sequences at a false discovery rate of 0.05 in a later analysis. When HLA alleles, especially DR and DQ, strongly co-occurred, attributing TCR associations to individual alleles was difficult. In a later analysis, HLA-associated TCR beta chains were found to be more clonally expanded and to have lower generation probabilities than equally common non-associated chains. Some IMGT-functional V segments, including TRBV6-2 and TRBV6-3, could not be told apart with the 87-base-pair reads, so those segments were excluded. Because HLA typing was missing for some donors at each locus, association tests included only the typed subset. Across donors, most TCR sequences were observed very rarely, whereas some public TCRs were present in many individuals.

The receptor library was made with the immunoSEQ multiplex PCR assay. The multiplex PCR relied on a mix of 60 forward primers for TCR Vbeta segments and 13 reverse primers for TCR Jbeta segments. A multiplex PCR assay on genomic DNA amplified the CDR3 region of rearranged TCR beta genes. Amplified TCR beta libraries were sequenced as 87-base-pair reads on the Illumina HiSeq System. Regarding the original processing steps: Across the 500 to 850 repertoires, a later analysis counted around 80 million unique TCR beta chains, 8.5 million to 12 million of which were shared by at least two donors. A nearest-neighbor algorithm error-corrected the raw reads and collapsed the reads into unique sequences, merging closely related sequences to remove PCR and sequencing errors. Alignment of CDR3 sequences to IMGT reference sequences was used to assign V, D and J gene segments. Each retained sequence needed at least a six-nucleotide match to both a V gene segment and a J gene segment. Rearrangements were called productive when the CDR3 lacked stop codons and stayed in frame with V and J; all others were non-productive. Following IMGT convention, CDR3 was defined as the stretch from the second conserved V-encoded cysteine to the conserved J-encoded phenylalanine. The earlier analysis of 550 to 650 of the donors excluded any sequence lacking an unambiguous match to a single V gene segment. In an earlier analysis of 450 to 750 of the donors, a V segment was called functional when productive rearrangements were above 56.7%, and segregating when the standard deviation between donors exceeded 5%. A statistical classification framework was built to diagnose cytomegalovirus status from the catalog of TCR beta chain sequences. V and J gene assignment, in a later analysis, came from comparing TCR nucleotide sequences with IMGT/GENE-DB human TR gene sequences. The TCRdist pipeline was used in a later analysis to assign CDR3 sequences and most-parsimonious VDJ recombination scenarios. In a later analysis, every TCR beta chain was defined by the combination of its CDR3 amino acid sequence and its V-gene family, and reads without a unique V-gene family were dropped. To address suspected cross-contamination and a sequencing artifact, a later analysis removed roughly 640 highly shared, low-generation-probability nucleotide sequences. For each public chain, a later analysis derived a clonal expansion index from normalized ranks of inferred template counts within each repertoire. In a later analysis, generation probabilities were computed using a VDJ recombination model fitted to out-of-frame rearrangements, and the results were checked against IGoR. In a later analysis, hypergeometric tests were used to score TCR-TCR, TCR-HLA and TCR-CMV co-occurrence, with a repertoire-size bias correction applied to TCR pairs. To estimate false discovery rates, a later analysis permuted the HLA or CMV assignments 20 times. In a later analysis, co-occurring TCRs were grouped with DBSCAN, and TCRdist sequence similarity was added when clustering was performed within HLA-allele-positive subsets. Co-occurrence clustering excluded repertoires with fewer than 30,000 or more than 120,000 public chains, plus five with anomalous nucleotide sharing. TCRdb obtained this table from immuneACCESS and retained in-frame rearrangements with V and J assigned. These tables miss some clones; where compared with another copy, unresolved V genes account for less than half of the shortfall, and the remainder is unexplained. V and J calls and clone size are copied from that table; D and trimming were computed from the DNA. This sample holds about 90,000 clones; about 87% were observed only once. The ten top clones hold less than 2.5% of the sample.

The cohort consisted of 600 to 700 healthy bone marrow donors. Cohort members were all nominally healthy when sampled, although unrecorded immune exposures were likely present. The donor tested CMV seronegative and was one of the 352 seronegative cohort members. Each donor provided a peripheral blood sample, and peripheral blood mononuclear cells were used for TCR beta sequencing. Genomic DNA was extracted from the blood cell samples with the Qiagen DNeasy Blood Extraction Kit. Trimming leaves V shorter by 6 bases and J shorter by 6 bases, with the junction holding 3 bases beyond the gene matches. Spanning cysteine to phenylalanine, the CDR3 consists of 13 amino acids. Kept here is only the CDR3 DNA, which spans 39 bases and is read in frame from base 1. The CDR1 and CDR2 encoded by the germline V gene are MDHEN and SYDVKM. For this clone: There is no known antigen for this receptor. There are no base qualities to consult, and no much larger clone falls within one base.

The sequence was collected from a man between 18 and 35 years old in good health and CMV-seronegative. Material for sequencing was PBMCs. The sequence links TRBV28 to TRBJ1-5; the junction holds 9 bases that match TRBD1. The DNA is TGTGCCAGCAGCGGGACAGGGAGTCAGCCCCAGCATTTT. It specifies CASSGTGSQPQHF.